Listed below are T cell receptor beta chains from one sample, sequenced in a study of shared clonotypes between healthy human individuals. This table comes from immunoSEQ multiplex PCR, and its TCRdb copy is limited to in-frame clones, with some not included. Altogether about 1.5 million clones are present, roughly 97% being singletons, with the ten largest covering over 1%. The sample comprised naive CD4+ T cells sorted from blood. These receptors originate from a man aged 30 to 39 in good health. The CDR3 runs from the conserved cysteine through the conserved F or W. The D gene is left open where the match is weak. Size tells how often a clone was seen (once, few, many) or the class of an expanded clone, and some rows leave it out.

j_call clone_size v_call d_call cdr3_aa cdr3_nt
TRBJ2-5 - TRBV25-1 - CASSPTGWETQYF TGTGCCAGCAGTCCTACAGGGTGGGAGACCCAGTACTTC
TRBJ2-1 - TRBV7-3 TRBD2 CASSFQRPTSGKYNEQFF TGTGCCAGCAGCTTCCAAAGGCCTACTAGCGGGAAGTACAATGAGCAGTTCTTC
TRBJ2-5 once TRBV7-3 - CASSPGTEETQYF TGTGCCAGCAGCCCGGGCACTGAAGAGACCCAGTACTTC
TRBJ1-5 - TRBV5-1 - CASSTRGHPYSNQPQHF TGCGCCAGCAGCACGCGCGGGCATCCTTATAGCAATCAGCCCCAGCATTTT
TRBJ2-2 - TRBV29-1 - CSVEESVKNTGELFF TGCAGCGTTGAAGAGTCAGTAAAGAACACCGGGGAGCTGTTTTTT
TRBJ2-7 once TRBV5-1 - CASSLDQMVSYEQYF TGCGCCAGCAGCCTGGACCAAATGGTGTCCTACGAGCAGTACTTC
TRBJ2-7 - TRBV9 - CASSVPGGQPSYEQYF TGTGCCAGCAGCGTACCCGGGGGACAGCCCTCCTACGAGCAGTACTTC
TRBJ1-5 once TRBV6-5 - CASSYRGDINQPQHF TGTGCCAGCAGTTATCGAGGGGATATCAATCAGCCCCAGCATTTT
TRBJ2-7 - TRBV27 - CASSLFRADEQYF TGTGCCAGCAGTTTGTTTAGGGCGGACGAGCAGTACTTC
TRBJ1-2 - TRBV6-5 - CASSTGTAYGYTF TGTGCCAGCAGCACCGGGACGGCTTATGGCTACACCTTC
TRBJ1-4 - TRBV5-1 TRBD1 CASSGPVRGGLGEKLFF TGCGCCAGCAGCGGCCCTGTCAGGGGGGGGCTGGGAGAAAAACTGTTTTTT
TRBJ2-5 - TRBV10-3 TRBD2 CAISGQRELLETQYF TGTGCCATCAGTGGCCAGCGGGAGCTGTTAGAGACCCAGTACTTC
TRBJ2-7 - TRBV18 TRBD2 CASSPRTSGSYEQYF TGTGCCAGCTCACCAAGGACTAGCGGGAGCTACGAGCAGTACTTC
TRBJ2-7 - TRBV9 - CASSVEQGPYEQYF TGTGCCAGCAGCGTAGAACAGGGCCCCTACGAGCAGTACTTC
TRBJ1-1 - TRBV6-5 TRBD1 CASSYRTGATEAFF TGTGCCAGCAGTTACCGGACAGGTGCGACTGAAGCTTTCTTT
TRBJ2-2 once TRBV11-2 TRBD1 CASSLEGQGITGELFF TGTGCCAGCAGCTTAGAGGGACAGGGAATCACCGGGGAGCTGTTTTTT
TRBJ1-5 - TRBV5-6 - CASSLQPQHF TGTGCCAGCAGCTTGCAGCCCCAGCATTTT
TRBJ1-2 few TRBV10-3 - CAIRSTAGTHTYGYTF TGTGCCATCAGATCAACTGCAGGGACACACACCTATGGCTACACCTTC
TRBJ2-6 - TRBV28 TRBD2 CASSSPSGTSGANVLTF TGTGCCAGCAGCTCTCCTAGCGGCACCTCTGGGGCCAACGTCCTGACTTTC
TRBJ2-1 - TRBV28 TRBD1 CASSLPPQGAAYNEQFF TGTGCCAGCAGTTTACCCCCACAGGGGGCAGCCTACAATGAGCAGTTCTTC
TRBJ2-7 - TRBV18 - CASSPGPEGPYEQYF TGTGCCAGCTCACCAGGGCCAGAGGGTCCCTACGAGCAGTACTTC
TRBJ2-2 - TRBV30 TRBD1 CAWAFRDRGQLANTGELFF TGTGCCTGGGCGTTCCGGGACAGGGGGCAATTGGCGAACACCGGGGAGCTGTTTTTT
TRBJ2-7 - TRBV9 TRBD2 CASSVGFRLADSYEQYF TGTGCCAGCAGCGTAGGATTCAGACTAGCGGACTCCTACGAGCAGTACTTC
TRBJ2-5 - TRBV29-1 - CSVHYLGTQYF TGCAGCGTTCACTACTTAGGGACCCAGTACTTC
TRBJ2-4 - TRBV28 TRBD1 CASSTRDSTYF TGTGCCAGCAGTACCCGGGACAGCACTTACTTC
TRBJ2-3 - TRBV5-1 - CASSLSDTSTDTQYF TGCGCCAGCAGCTTGAGTGACACAAGCACAGATACGCAGTATTTT
TRBJ2-1 - TRBV19 - CASSISGHEQFF TGTGCCAGTAGTATCTCTGGGCATGAGCAGTTCTTC
TRBJ2-3 - TRBV27 - CASSLKWADTQYF TGTGCCAGCAGTTTAAAATGGGCAGATACGCAGTATTTT
TRBJ1-2 few TRBV9 - CASSVDQGYGYTF TGTGCCAGCAGCGTAGACCAGGGATACGGCTACACCTTC
TRBJ2-3 - TRBV27 - CASSQSGGRGTDTQYF TGTGCCAGCAGCCAATCAGGCGGCCGAGGGACAGATACGCAGTATTTT
TRBJ1-5 - TRBV5-1 - CASSLGDWGNQPQHF TGCGCCAGCAGCTTGGGGGATTGGGGCAATCAGCCCCAGCATTTT
TRBJ1-5 - TRBV2 - CASRPTENQPQHF TGTGCCAGCAGACCGACAGAGAATCAGCCCCAGCATTTT
TRBJ2-2 once TRBV29-1 - CSVDHGGGELFF TGCAGCGTTGATCATGGCGGCGGGGAGCTGTTTTTT
TRBJ2-1 - TRBV18 - CASSPPSGTNYNEQFF TGTGCCAGCTCACCACCGTCCGGGACCAACTACAATGAGCAGTTCTTC
TRBJ2-6 few TRBV2 - CASMRGDSGANVLTF TGTGCCAGCATGCGGGGCGACTCTGGGGCCAACGTCCTGACTTTC
TRBJ1-1 - TRBV4-1 - CASRGQGEAFF TGCGCCAGCAGAGGGCAGGGAGAGGCTTTCTTT
TRBJ2-3 - TRBV9 TRBD1 CASSVGRGRADTQYF TGTGCCAGCAGCGTCGGCAGGGGGCGCGCAGATACGCAGTATTTT
TRBJ2-3 - TRBV2 TRBD2 CASSDRAGANTQYF TGTGCCAGCAGTGATAGGGCGGGAGCGAATACGCAGTATTTT
TRBJ2-3 - TRBV29-1 TRBD1 CSVKHGTGNTDTQYF TGCAGCGTTAAACATGGGACAGGAAACACAGATACGCAGTATTTT
TRBJ2-5 - TRBV6-5 - CASSRRRTMETQYF TGTGCCAGCAGCAGAAGGCGTACAATGGAGACCCAGTACTTC
TRBJ1-5 - TRBV27 - CASSLKFSSNQPQHF TGTGCCAGCAGTTTAAAGTTCTCAAGCAATCAGCCCCAGCATTTT
TRBJ2-1 - TRBV18 - CASSPRSLSNEQFF TGTGCCAGCTCACCAAGGTCCCTCTCCAATGAGCAGTTCTTC
TRBJ2-2 - TRBV5-1 - CASSLQGIGELFF TGCGCCAGCAGCTTGCAGGGGATCGGGGAGCTGTTTTTT
TRBJ2-3 - TRBV5-4 TRBD2 CASSFSSGSTDTQYF TGTGCCAGCAGCTTTTCTAGCGGTAGCACAGATACGCAGTATTTT
TRBJ2-3 - TRBV5-4 - CASSSSWDWGTDTQYF TGTGCCAGCAGCTCAAGTTGGGACTGGGGCACAGATACGCAGTATTTT
TRBJ2-3 - TRBV11-3 TRBD2 CASSQREGSTDTQYF TGTGCCAGCAGCCAGCGGGAGGGGAGCACAGATACGCAGTATTTT
TRBJ2-1 - TRBV28 TRBD2 CASSSYRTSGRENEQFF TGTGCCAGCAGCTCTTATAGGACTAGCGGGAGGGAGAATGAGCAGTTCTTC
TRBJ1-1 - TRBV6-6 - CASRAAGRSGWEAFF TGTGCCAGCAGGGCAGCGGGCAGGTCAGGCTGGGAAGCTTTCTTT
TRBJ2-1 - TRBV27 TRBD2 CASSLGTSGGFSYNEQFF TGTGCCAGCAGTTTAGGAACTAGCGGGGGGTTCTCCTACAATGAGCAGTTCTTC
TRBJ2-3 - TRBV19 TRBD2 CASSIGRASGFADTQYF TGTGCCAGTAGTATTGGTAGGGCTAGCGGTTTTGCAGATACGCAGTATTTT
TRBJ2-1 - TRBV5-8 - CASGRSKVGFF TGTGCCAGCGGAAGGTCGAAGGTGGGGTTCTTC
TRBJ2-5 - TRBV4-2 - CASSQGKPGEETQYF TGTGCCAGCAGCCAAGGCAAACCAGGGGAAGAGACCCAGTACTTC
TRBJ1-2 - TRBV6-5 - CASSQGDPGHYGYTF TGTGCCAGCAGTCAAGGGGACCCCGGCCACTATGGCTACACCTTC
TRBJ2-1 - TRBV6-5 - CASGGSGPTNEQFF TGTGCCAGCGGGGGGTCGGGACCAACAAATGAGCAGTTCTTC
TRBJ2-1 - TRBV5-5 - CASSPILSTAYNEQFF TGTGCCAGCAGCCCCATATTATCGACAGCCTACAATGAGCAGTTCTTC
TRBJ2-3 - TRBV5-1 TRBD1 CASSSRDRVTDTQYF TGCGCCAGCAGCTCCAGGGACAGGGTAACAGATACGCAGTATTTT
TRBJ2-7 - TRBV2 - CASSSWGGGSYEQYF TGTGCCAGCAGCTCCTGGGGGGGCGGGAGCTACGAGCAGTACTTC
TRBJ1-4 - TRBV6-1 - CASSGFKGTNEKLFF TGTGCCAGCAGTGGTTTTAAGGGAACTAATGAAAAACTGTTTTTT
TRBJ1-1 - TRBV30 TRBD1 CAWSTGDHTEAFF TGTGCCTGGAGCACAGGGGATCACACTGAAGCTTTCTTT